These T cell receptor beta chains were read from a single sample in a study of breast tumors, draining lymph nodes, adjacent tissues. Using its own MiXCR run on the multiplex PCR reads, TCRdb lists one record per CDR3 protein. Of around 300,000 distinct CDR3 sequences listed, over 30% are singletons. Material for sequencing was axillary lymph node tissue. All receptors come from a female donor with breast cancer. Some clones in this sample may be carry-over from other donors' samples. Both conserved end residues are part of each CDR3. D genes are given only for firm matches. Size is stated for part of the rows, as once, few or many counts, or as a class when the clone is expanded.

abundance,j_gene,d_gene,v_gene,CDR3aa,CDR3nt
many,TRBJ2-2,-,TRBV29-1,CSVEKYRDTGELFF,TGCAGCGTTGAAAAGTACAGGGACACCGGGGAGCTGTTTTTT
few,TRBJ2-5,TRBD1,TRBV18,CASSLNGQGRETQYF,TGTGCCAGCTCCCTAAACGGACAGGGTCGGGAGACCCAGTACTTC
many,TRBJ2-1,-,TRBV29-1,CSVVLAAYNEQFF,TGCAGCGTGGTACTAGCAGCCTACAATGAGCAGTTCTTC
many,TRBJ2-7,TRBD2,TRBV20-1,CSASGRLAGDREQYF,TGCAGTGCTAGTGGCCGTCTAGCGGGAGATCGGGAGCAGTACTTC
many,TRBJ2-3,-,TRBV5-8,CASSLWQGTDTQYF,TGTGCCAGCAGCTTGTGGCAGGGCACAGATACGCAGTATTTT
many,TRBJ2-7,-,TRBV2,CASSDGNSYEQYF,TGTGCCAGCAGTGACGGCAACTCCTACGAGCAGTACTTC
-,TRBJ2-3,TRBD2,TRBV19,CACSWTSGTDTQYF,TGTGCCTGTAGTTGGACTAGCGGCACAGATACGCAGTATTTT
many,TRBJ2-1,TRBD2,TRBV20-1,CSAGTTSGRVDNEQFF,TGCAGTGCTGGCACGACTAGCGGGAGAGTCGACAATGAGCAGTTCTTC
few,TRBJ1-2,-,TRBV20-1,CSAREGLSPTYGYTF,TGCAGTGCTAGAGAAGGCCTCAGTCCTACCTATGGCTACACCTTC
-,TRBJ2-1,-,TRBV20-1,CSARTVTSSYNEQFF,TGCAGTGCCCGGACGGTTACCAGCTCCTACAATGAGCAGTTCTTC
few,TRBJ1-4,-,TRBV6-6,CASSHSGGENEKLFF,TGTGCCAGCAGTCACTCCGGGGGGGAGAATGAAAAACTGTTTTTT
few,TRBJ2-1,TRBD1,TRBV5-5,CASSLGGDRGRFGFNEQFF,TGTGCCAGCAGCTTGGGGGGGGACAGGGGGAGGTTTGGGTTCAATGAGCAGTTCTTC
-,TRBJ1-2,-,TRBV6-1,CASSYSKGTSIFSYTF,TGTGCCAGCAGTTACTCGAAGGGGACAAGTATCTTTAGCTACACCTTC
-,TRBJ2-6,-,TRBV9,CACSVTGGGSGANVLTF,TGTGCCTGCAGCGTTACGGGGGGCGGGTCTGGGGCCAACGTCCTGACTTTC
-,TRBJ1-1,-,TRBV6-5,CASRETGLNTEAFF,TGTGCCAGCAGAGAGACAGGTTTGAACACTGAAGCTTTCTTT
-,TRBJ2-1,TRBD2,TRBV6-1,CASIQRGAGRGNNEQFF,TGTGCCAGCATACAGCGGGGGGCAGGGAGAGGGAACAATGAGCAGTTCTTC
-,TRBJ2-3,-,TRBV7-3,CASSIPSGTDTQYF,TGTGCCAGCAGCATCCCTAGCGGCACAGATACGCAGTATTTT
many,TRBJ2-5,-,TRBV29-1,CSVEGVQETQYF,TGCAGCGTTGAGGGGGTACAAGAGACCCAGTACTTC
many,TRBJ2-6,TRBD1,TRBV10-2,CASSATGQGSSSGANVLTF,TGCGCCAGCAGTGCCACAGGACAGGGCTCTTCCTCTGGGGCCAACGTCCTGACTTTC
-,TRBJ2-7,TRBD1,TRBV5-1,CASSWGLGTGTSYEQYF,TGCGCCAGCAGCTGGGGGCTCGGGACAGGGACCTCCTACGAGCAGTACTTC
-,TRBJ1-2,-,TRBV28,CASSLSPYGYTF,TGTGCCAGCAGTTTATCCCCGTATGGCTACACCTTC
-,TRBJ2-2,-,TRBV27,CASSSPAGELFF,TGTGCCAGCAGCTCCCCTGCCGGGGAGCTGTTTTTT
-,TRBJ1-6,TRBD1,TRBV25-1,CAKTGVGSPLHF,TGTGCCAAGACAGGGGTGGGGTCACCCCTCCACTTT
many,TRBJ2-5,-,TRBV3-1,CASSQDLHTGQETQYF,TGTGCCAGCAGCCAAGATTTGCACACGGGCCAAGAGACCCAGTACTTC
many,TRBJ2-7,-,TRBV12-3/TRBV12-4,CASSPGLGSWEQYF,TGTGCCAGCAGCCCGGGACTCGGATCCTGGGAACAGTACTTC
many,TRBJ2-7,TRBD1,TRBV15,CATSVGQGSYEQYF,TGTGCCACCAGCGTAGGACAGGGCTCCTACGAGCAGTACTTC